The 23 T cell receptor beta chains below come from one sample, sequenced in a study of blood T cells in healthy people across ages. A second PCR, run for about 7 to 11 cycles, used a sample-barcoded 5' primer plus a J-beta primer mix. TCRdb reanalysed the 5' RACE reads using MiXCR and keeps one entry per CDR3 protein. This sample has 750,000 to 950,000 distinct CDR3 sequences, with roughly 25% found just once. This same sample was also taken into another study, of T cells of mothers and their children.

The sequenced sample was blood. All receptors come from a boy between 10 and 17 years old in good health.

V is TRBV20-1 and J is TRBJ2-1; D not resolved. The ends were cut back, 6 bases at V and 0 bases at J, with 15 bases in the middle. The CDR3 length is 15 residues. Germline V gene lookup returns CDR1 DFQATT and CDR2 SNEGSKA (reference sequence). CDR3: CSAKTHDLSYNEQFF. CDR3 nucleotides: TGCAGTGCAAAGACCCACGACCTCTCCTACAATGAGCAGTTCTTC.

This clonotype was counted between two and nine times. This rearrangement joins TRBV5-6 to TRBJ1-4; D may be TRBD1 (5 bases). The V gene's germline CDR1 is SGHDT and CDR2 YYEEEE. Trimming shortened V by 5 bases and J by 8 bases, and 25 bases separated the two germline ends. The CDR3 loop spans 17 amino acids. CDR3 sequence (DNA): TGTGCCAGCAGTCCCGGGACGGGCAAATTGAGAGGAGAAAAACTGTTTTTT. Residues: CASSPGTGKLRGEKLFF.

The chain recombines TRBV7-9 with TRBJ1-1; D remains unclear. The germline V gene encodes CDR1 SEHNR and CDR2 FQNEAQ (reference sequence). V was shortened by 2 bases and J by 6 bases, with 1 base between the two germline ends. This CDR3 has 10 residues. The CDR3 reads CASSLPEAFF. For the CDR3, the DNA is TGTGCCAGCAGCTTACCTGAAGCTTTCTTT.

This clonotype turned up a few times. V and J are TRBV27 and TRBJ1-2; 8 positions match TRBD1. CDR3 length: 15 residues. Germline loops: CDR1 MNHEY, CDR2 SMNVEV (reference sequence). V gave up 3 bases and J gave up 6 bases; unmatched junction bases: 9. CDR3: CASSFRPTGVNGYTF. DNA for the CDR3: TGTGCCAGCAGTTTTCGCCCGACAGGGGTGAATGGCTACACCTTC.

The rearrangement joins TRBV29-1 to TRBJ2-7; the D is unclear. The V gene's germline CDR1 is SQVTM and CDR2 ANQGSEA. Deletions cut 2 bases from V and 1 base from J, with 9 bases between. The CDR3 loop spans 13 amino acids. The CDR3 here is CSVETHKSYEQYF. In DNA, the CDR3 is TGCAGCGTTGAAACTCACAAGTCCTACGAGCAGTACTTC.

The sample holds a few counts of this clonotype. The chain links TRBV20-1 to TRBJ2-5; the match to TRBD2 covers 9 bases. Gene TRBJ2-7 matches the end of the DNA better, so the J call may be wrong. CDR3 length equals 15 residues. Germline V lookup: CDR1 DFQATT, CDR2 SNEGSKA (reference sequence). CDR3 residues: CSARRGGTSRSEQYF. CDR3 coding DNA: TGCAGTGCTAGGCGGGGGGGCACTAGCCGAAGCGAGCAGTACTTC.

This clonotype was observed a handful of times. CDR3 region: CASSQGSQGLTGELFF. CDR3 DNA: TGCGCCAGCAGCCAAGGCTCTCAGGGGCTCACCGGGGAGCTGTTTTTT. This sequence joins TRBV4-1 and TRBJ2-2; D might be TRBD1 (6 bases). This CDR3 is 16 amino acids long. Germline CDR1 MGHRA, CDR2 YSYEKL. V lost 1 base and J 4 bases, leaving 13 bases between the germline ends.

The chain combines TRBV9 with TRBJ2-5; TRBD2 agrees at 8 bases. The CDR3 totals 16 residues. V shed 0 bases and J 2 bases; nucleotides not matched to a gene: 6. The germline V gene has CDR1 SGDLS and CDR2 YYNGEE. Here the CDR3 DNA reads TGTGCCAGCAGCGTAGCCAGCGGGGGCCGACAAGAGACCCAGTACTTC. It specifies CASSVASGGRQETQYF. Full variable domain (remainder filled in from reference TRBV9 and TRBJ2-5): DSGVTQTPKHLITATGQRVTLRCSPRSGDLSVYWYQQSLDQGLQFLIQYYNGEERAKGNILERFSAQQFPDLHSELNLSSLELGDSALYFCASSVASGGRQETQYFGPGTRLLVL.

CDR3 bases: TGTGCCAGCAGCTGGGACGGCGGTACGCAGTATTTT. Protein product: CASSWDGGTQYF. V usage is TRBV7-9 and J usage is TRBJ2-3; possibly TRBD1 or TRBD2 for D (5 bases each). The CDR3 loop spans 12 amino acids. The V end was cut by 4 bases, the J end by 8 bases, with 10 bases between. Germline CDR1 and CDR2: SEHNR and FQNEAQ (reference sequence).

Here the CDR3 DNA reads TGTGCCAGCAGTTTATCTGTGGGTGTAGGTAGCAATCAGCCCCAGCATTTT. Translated: CASSLSVGVGSNQPQHF. The rearrangement links TRBV12-3 or TRBV12-4 to TRBJ1-5; no firm D call. The CDR3 loop spans 17 amino acids. Trimming pared 2 bases from V and 0 bases from J, leaving 14 bases between.

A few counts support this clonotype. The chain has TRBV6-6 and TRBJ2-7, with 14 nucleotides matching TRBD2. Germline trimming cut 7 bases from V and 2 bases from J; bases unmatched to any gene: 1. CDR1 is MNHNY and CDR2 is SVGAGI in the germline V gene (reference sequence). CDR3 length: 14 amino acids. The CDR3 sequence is CASKGLAGAYEQYF. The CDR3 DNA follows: TGTGCCAGCAAGGGACTAGCGGGGGCCTACGAGCAGTACTTC.

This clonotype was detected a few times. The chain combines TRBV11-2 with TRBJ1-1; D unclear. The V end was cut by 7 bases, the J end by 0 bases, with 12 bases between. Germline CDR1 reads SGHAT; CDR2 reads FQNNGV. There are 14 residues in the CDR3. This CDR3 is CASTISGMNTEAFF. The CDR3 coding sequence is TGTGCCAGCACTATTTCCGGGATGAACACTGAAGCTTTCTTT.

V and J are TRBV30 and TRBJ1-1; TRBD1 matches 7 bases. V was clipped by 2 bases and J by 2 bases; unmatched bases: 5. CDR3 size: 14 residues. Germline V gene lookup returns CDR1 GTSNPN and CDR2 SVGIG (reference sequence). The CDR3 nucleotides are TGTGCCTGGAGTTTGCAGGGGGGCAACACTGAAGCTTTCTTT. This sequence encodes CAWSLQGGNTEAFF.

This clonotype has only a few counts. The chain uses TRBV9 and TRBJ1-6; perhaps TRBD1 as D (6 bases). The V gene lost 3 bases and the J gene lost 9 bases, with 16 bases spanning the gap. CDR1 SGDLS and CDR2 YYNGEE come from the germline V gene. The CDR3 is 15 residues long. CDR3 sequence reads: CASSATQGIGSPLHF. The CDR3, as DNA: TGTGCCAGCAGCGCTACCCAGGGGATTGGTTCACCCCTCCACTTT.

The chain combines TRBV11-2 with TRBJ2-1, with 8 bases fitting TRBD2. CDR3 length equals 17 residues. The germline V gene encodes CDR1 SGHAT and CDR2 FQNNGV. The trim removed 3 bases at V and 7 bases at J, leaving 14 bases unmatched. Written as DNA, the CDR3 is TGTGCCAGCAGCTTCACGTCGGGCAGCGGGGGACTTAATGAGCAGTTCTTC. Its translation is CASSFTSGSGGLNEQFF.

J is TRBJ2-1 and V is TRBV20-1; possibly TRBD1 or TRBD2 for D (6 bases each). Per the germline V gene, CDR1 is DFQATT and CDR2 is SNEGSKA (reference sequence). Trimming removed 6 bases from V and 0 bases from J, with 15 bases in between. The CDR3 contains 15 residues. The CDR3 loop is CSAWTAGPSYNEQFF. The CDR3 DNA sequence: TGCAGTGCGTGGACAGCGGGCCCCTCCTACAATGAGCAGTTCTTC.

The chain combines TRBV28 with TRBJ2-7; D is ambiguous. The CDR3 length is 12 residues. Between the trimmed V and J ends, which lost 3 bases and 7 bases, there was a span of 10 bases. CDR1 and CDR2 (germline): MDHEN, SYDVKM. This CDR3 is CASSFNSREQYF. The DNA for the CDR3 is TGTGCCAGCAGTTTCAACAGCCGAGAGCAGTACTTC.

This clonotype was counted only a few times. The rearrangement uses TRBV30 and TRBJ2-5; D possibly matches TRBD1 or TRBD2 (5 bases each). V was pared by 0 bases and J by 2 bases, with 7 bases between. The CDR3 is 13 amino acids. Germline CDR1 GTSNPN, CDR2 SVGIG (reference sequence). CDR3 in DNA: TGTGCCTGGAGTGTGGGACCTCAAGAGACCCAGTACTTC. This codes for CAWSVGPQETQYF. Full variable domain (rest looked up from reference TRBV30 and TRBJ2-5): SQTIHQWPATLVQPVGSPLSLECTVEGTSNPNLYWYRQAAGRGLQLLFYSVGIGQISSEVPQNLSASRPQDRQFILSSKKLLLSDSGFYLCAWSVGPQETQYFGPGTRLLVL.

The CDR3, as DNA: TGTGCCAGCAGACCAATGGGCGGTAGTGAAAAACTGTTTTTT. It is translated as CASRPMGGSEKLFF. The chain combines TRBV7-9 with TRBJ1-4; D gene ambiguous. This CDR3 comprises 14 residues. Trimming took off 6 bases at V and 7 bases at J, with 15 bases between the two ends. Germline V gene lookup returns CDR1 SEHNR and CDR2 FQNEAQ (reference sequence).

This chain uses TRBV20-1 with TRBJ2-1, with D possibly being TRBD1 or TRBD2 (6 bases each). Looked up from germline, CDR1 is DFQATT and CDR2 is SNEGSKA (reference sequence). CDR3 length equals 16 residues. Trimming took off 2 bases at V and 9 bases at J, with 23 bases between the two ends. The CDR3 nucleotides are TGCAGTGCTAGAACGTGGAGCGGGCCGAGCAGGGGTGAGCAGTTCTTC. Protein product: CSARTWSGPSRGEQFF.

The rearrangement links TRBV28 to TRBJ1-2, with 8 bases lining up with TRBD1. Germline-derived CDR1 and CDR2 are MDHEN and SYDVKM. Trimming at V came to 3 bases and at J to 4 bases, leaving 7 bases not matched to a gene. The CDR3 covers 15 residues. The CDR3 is CASSLPGQALYGYTF. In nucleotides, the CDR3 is TGTGCCAGCAGTTTGCCGGGACAGGCGCTCTATGGCTACACCTTC.

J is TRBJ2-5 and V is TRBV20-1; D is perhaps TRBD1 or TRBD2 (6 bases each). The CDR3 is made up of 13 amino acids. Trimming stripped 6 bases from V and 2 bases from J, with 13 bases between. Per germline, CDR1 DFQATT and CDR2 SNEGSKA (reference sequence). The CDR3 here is CSANLGGQETQYF. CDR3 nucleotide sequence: TGCAGTGCCAACCTAGGGGGGCAAGAGACCCAGTACTTC.

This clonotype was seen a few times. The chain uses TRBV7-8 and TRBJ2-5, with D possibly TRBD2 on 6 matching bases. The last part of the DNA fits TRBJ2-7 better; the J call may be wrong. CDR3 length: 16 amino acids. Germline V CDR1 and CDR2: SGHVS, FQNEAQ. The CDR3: CASSPPGGVGSYEQYF. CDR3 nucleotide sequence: TGTGCCAGCAGCCCACCTGGAGGGGTCGGCTCCTACGAGCAGTACTTC.